Detailed here is one TCR beta chain. The sample holds other DNA sequences that translate to the same CDR3. The data derive from a study of blood T cell repertoires in COVID-19. In the study overall: From T cells, B-cell-depleted T cells, or PBMCs came the material, which was cDNA or gDNA.

Under the authors' procedure: Nucleated cell number was recorded as an estimate derived from reference gene primer amplification. The assay was immunoSEQ multiplex PCR, and TCRdb's table has in-frame clones only and misses some. D and trimming come from the DNA, and the V and J calls and clone size come from that table. The table lists some 150,000 clones, around 85% of them singletons. The CDR3 consists of 14 residues. Trimming stripped 0 bases from V and 2 bases from J, with 5 bases between. CDR1 and CDR2 from the germline V gene are MNHEY and SVGAGI. V usage is TRBV6-5 and J usage is TRBJ1-5; D uncertain. The clonotype was recovered from a woman between 55 and 75 years old with acute or convalescent COVID-19. The sequenced material came from peripheral blood. CDR3 nucleotides: TGTGCCAGCAGTTACTCCGGTGGCAATCAGCCCCAGCATTTT. Protein sequence: CASSYSGGNQPQHF.